The clone carrying this TCR beta chain was seen a few times. Antigen specificity is unknown. Per the germline V gene, CDR1 is DFQATT and CDR2 is SNEGSKA (reference sequence). The CDR3 loop spans 14 amino acids. The germline V and J ends were trimmed by 0 bases and 3 bases, with 6 bases remaining between them. These data originate in a study of T cell repertoires in cytomegalovirus infection. Study overall: CMV infection plus the matching HLA type was flagged by public TCR beta signatures.

TCRdb re-analysed the reads in MiXCR, keeping a single row per CDR3 protein. This sample carries hundreds of thousands of distinct CDR3 sequences, 17% of them seen once, and the ten largest clones take around 11%. Study-level findings and limits: Cumulative public TCR beta family frequency identified CMV carriers with the relevant HLA. The response measured ex vivo was dominated by TCR beta clonotypes (HLA-C-restricted and CMV-specific).

The chain couples TRBV20-1 to TRBJ2-6, with unresolved D. The sample comprised PBMCs. The sequence derives from a human donor in good health (CMV status not recorded). Some clones in this sample may be carry-over from other donors' samples. The DNA for the CDR3 is TGCAGTGCTAGAGAGACGGGTGGGGCCAACGTCCTGACTTTC. It specifies CSARETGGANVLTF.